This T cell receptor (beta chain) was recovered during a study of shared clonotypes between healthy human individuals. TCRdb keeps only in-frame clones here, not all; method: immunoSEQ multiplex PCR. In the table there are around 2,100,000 clones, about 95% of which are singletons. CD8 cells classed as naive were CD45RO-negative and positively selected for CCR7, excluding terminally differentiated effector memory CD45RA+ cells. V was cut by 1 base and J by 10 bases, with 16 bases left in between. This CDR3 contains 14 residues. Germline lookup yields CDR1 PRHDT and CDR2 FYEKMQ (reference sequence). This sequence joins TRBV13 and TRBJ1-1; possibly TRBD1 for D (6 bases). This TCR came from a man younger than 30 in good health. The sample consisted of naive CD8+ T cells sorted from blood. The CDR3 protein is CASSLDPWGAGAFF. CDR3 DNA sequence: TGTGCCAGCAGCTTAGACCCCTGGGGGGCGGGAGCTTTCTTT.